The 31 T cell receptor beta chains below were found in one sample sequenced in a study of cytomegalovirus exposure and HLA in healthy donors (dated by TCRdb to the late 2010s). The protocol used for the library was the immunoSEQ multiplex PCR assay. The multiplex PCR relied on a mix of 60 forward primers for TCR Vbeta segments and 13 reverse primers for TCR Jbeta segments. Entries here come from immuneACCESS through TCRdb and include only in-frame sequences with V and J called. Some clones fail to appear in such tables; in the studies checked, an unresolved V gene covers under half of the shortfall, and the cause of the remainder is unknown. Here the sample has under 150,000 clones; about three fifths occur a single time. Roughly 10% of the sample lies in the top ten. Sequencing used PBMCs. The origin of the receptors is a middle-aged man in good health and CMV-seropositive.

As DNA, the CDR3 is TGTGCCAGCAGTTACCTAGCCGGGGGGCGGGAAAACATTCAGTACTTC. Its translation: CASSYLAGGRENIQYF. The chain combines TRBV6-9 with TRBJ2-4, with a possible D match to TRBD2 (7 bases). V dropped 3 bases and J dropped 5 bases, with 17 bases sitting between them. Germline V gene data show CDR1 as MNHGY and CDR2 as SVAAGI. The CDR3 is made up of 16 amino acids.

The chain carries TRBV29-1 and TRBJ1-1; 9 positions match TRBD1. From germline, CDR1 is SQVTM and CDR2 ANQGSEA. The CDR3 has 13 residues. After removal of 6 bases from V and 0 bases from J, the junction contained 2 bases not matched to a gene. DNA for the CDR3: TGCAGCGTATGGACAGGGGTGAACACTGAAGCTTTCTTT. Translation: CSVWTGVNTEAFF.

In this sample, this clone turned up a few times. The CDR3 DNA follows: TGTGCCAGCAGTTACTCGATAGCGAACACTGAAGCTTTCTTT. Its translation: CASSYSIANTEAFF. The chain uses TRBV6-5 and TRBJ1-1; D is undetermined. The germline CDR1 and CDR2 sequences are MNHEY and SVGAGI. Trimming pared 0 bases from V and 1 base from J, leaving 6 bases between. The CDR3 contains 14 residues.

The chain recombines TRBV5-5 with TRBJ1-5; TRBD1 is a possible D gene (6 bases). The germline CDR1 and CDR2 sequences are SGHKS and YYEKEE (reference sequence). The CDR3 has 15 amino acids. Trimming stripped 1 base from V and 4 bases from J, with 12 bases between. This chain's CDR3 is CASSLIQGWNQPQHF. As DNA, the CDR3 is TGTGCCAGCAGCTTGATCCAGGGGTGGAATCAGCCCCAGCATTTT.

CDR3 residues: CASSPAGGTYEQYF. The CDR3 nucleotides read TGTGCCAGCAGCCCCGCGGGGGGGACCTACGAGCAGTACTTC. The chain combines TRBV7-3 with TRBJ2-7; 9 nucleotides match TRBD2. The length of the CDR3 is 14 residues. The V gene's germline CDR1 is SGHTA and CDR2 FQGTGA. Losses at the gene ends were 5 bases for V and 2 bases for J; bases not matched to a gene: 4.

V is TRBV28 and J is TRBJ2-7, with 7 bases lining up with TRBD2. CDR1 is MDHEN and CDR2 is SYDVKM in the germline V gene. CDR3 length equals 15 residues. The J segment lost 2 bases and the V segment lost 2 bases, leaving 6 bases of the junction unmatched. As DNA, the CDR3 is TGTGCCAGCAGTTTAAGAGCGGGGTCCCCCTACGAGCAGTACTTC. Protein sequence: CASSLRAGSPYEQYF.

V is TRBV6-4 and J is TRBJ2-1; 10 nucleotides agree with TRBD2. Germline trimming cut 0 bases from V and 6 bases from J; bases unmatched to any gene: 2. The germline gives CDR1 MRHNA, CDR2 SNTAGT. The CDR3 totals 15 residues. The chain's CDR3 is CASSDSPSGGNEQFF. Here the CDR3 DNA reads TGTGCCAGCAGTGACTCCCCTAGCGGGGGCAATGAGCAGTTCTTC.

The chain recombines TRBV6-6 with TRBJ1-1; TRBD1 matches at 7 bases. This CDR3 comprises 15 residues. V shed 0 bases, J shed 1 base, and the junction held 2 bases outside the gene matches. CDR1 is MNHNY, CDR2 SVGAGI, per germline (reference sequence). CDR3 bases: TGTGCCAGCAGTTACTCGAAGGGGGCGAACACTGAAGCTTTCTTT. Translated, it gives CASSYSKGANTEAFF.

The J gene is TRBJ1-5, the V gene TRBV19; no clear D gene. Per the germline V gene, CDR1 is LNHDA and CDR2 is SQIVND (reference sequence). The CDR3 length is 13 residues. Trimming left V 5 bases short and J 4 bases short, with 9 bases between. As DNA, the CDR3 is TGTGCCAGTAGTGTAGCGTTTAATCAGCCCCAGCATTTT. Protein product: CASSVAFNQPQHF.

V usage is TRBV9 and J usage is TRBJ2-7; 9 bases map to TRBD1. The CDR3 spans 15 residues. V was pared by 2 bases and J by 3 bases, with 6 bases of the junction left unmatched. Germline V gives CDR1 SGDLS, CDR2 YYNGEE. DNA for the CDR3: TGTGCCAGCAGCGTTGGACAGGGGTCGGGCTACGAGCAGTACTTC. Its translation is CASSVGQGSGYEQYF.

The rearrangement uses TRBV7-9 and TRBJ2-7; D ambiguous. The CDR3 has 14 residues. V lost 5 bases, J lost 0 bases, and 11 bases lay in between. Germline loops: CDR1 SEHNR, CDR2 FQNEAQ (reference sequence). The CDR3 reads CASSPFEDSYEQYF. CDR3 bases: TGTGCCAGCAGCCCCTTCGAGGACTCCTACGAGCAGTACTTC.

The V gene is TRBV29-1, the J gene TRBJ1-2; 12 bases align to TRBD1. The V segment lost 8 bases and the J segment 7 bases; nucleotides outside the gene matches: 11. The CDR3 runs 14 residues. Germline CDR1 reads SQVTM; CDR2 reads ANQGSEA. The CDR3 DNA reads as TGCAGCACACTGCCGGGACAGGGGGCAGGTGGCTACACCTTC. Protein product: CSTLPGQGAGGYTF. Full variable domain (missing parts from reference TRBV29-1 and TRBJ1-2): SAVISQKPSRDICQRGTSLTIQCQVDSQVTMMFWYRQQPGQSLTLIATANQGSEATYESGFVIDKFPISRPNLTFSTLTVSNMSPEDSSIYLCSTLPGQGAGGYTFGSGTRLTVV.

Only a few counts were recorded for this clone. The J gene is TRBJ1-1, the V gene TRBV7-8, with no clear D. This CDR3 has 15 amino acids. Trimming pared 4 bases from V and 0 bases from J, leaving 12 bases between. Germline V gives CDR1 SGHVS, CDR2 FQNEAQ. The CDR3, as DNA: TGTGCCAGCAGCTCGGAGACCTATATGAACACTGAAGCTTTCTTT. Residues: CASSSETYMNTEAFF.

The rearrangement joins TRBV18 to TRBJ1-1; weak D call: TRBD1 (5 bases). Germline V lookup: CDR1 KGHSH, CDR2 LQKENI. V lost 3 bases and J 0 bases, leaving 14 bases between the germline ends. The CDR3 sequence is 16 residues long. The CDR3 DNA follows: TGTGCCAGCTCACCGCTCACCCGGGACTTGAACACTGAAGCTTTCTTT. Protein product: CASSPLTRDLNTEAFF.

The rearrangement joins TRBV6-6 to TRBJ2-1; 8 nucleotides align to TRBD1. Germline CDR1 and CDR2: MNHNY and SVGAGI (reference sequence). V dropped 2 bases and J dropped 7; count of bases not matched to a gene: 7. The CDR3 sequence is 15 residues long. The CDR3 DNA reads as TGTGCCAGCAGTTACCCCGGGACAGGAATTAATGAGCAGTTCTTC. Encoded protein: CASSYPGTGINEQFF.

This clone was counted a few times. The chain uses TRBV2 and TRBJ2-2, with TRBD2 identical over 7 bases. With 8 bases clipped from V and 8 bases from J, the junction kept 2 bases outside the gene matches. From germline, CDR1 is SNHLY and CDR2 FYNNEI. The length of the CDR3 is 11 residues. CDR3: CASGREGELFF. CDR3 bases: TGTGCCAGCGGGAGGGAAGGGGAGCTGTTTTTT.

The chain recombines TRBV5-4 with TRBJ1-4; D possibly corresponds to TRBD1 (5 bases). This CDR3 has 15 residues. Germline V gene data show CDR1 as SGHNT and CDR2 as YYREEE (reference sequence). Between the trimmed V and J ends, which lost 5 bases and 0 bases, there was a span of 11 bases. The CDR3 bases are TGTGCCAGCAGTGTCGACAGCGCAACTAATGAAAAACTGTTTTTT. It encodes CASSVDSATNEKLFF. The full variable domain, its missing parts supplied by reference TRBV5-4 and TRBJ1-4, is ETGVTQSPTHLIKTRGQQVTLRCSSQSGHNTVSWYQQALGQGPQFIFQYYREEENGRGNFPPRFSGLQFPNYSSELNVNALELDDSALYLCASSVDSATNEKLFFGSGTQLSVL.

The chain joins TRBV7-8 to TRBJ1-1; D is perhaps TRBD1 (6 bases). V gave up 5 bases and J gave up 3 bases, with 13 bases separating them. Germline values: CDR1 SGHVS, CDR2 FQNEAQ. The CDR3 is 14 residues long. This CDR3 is CASSPADSYTEAFF. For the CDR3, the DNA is TGTGCCAGCAGCCCAGCGGACAGTTACACTGAAGCTTTCTTT.

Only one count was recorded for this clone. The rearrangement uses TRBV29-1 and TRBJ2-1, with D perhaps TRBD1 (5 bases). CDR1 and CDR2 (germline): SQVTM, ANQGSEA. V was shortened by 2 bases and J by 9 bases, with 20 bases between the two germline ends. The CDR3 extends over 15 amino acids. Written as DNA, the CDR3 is TGCAGCGTTGAAACCCAAGCTTTTGGGGCAAGTGAGCAGTTCTTC. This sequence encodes CSVETQAFGASEQFF.

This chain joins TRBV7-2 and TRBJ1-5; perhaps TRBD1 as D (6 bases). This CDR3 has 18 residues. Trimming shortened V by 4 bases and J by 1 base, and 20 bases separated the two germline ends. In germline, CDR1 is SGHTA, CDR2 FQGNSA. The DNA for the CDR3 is TGTGCCAGCAGCTCCGAGGGCCTTGGACAGACAAGCAATCAGCCCCAGCATTTT. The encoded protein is CASSSEGLGQTSNQPQHF.

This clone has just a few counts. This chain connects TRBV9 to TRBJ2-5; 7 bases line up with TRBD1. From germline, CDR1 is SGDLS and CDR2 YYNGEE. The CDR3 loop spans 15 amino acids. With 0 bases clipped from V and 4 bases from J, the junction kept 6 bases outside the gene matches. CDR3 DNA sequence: TGTGCCAGCAGCGTAGCGCCAGGGGGTGGAGAGACCCAGTACTTC. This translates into CASSVAPGGGETQYF.

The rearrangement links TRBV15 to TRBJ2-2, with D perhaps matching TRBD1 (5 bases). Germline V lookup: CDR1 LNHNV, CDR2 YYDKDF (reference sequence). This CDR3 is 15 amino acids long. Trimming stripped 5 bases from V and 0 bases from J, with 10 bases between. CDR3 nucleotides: TGTGCCACCAGCTTCGGACATACGAACACCGGGGAGCTGTTTTTT. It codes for CATSFGHTNTGELFF.

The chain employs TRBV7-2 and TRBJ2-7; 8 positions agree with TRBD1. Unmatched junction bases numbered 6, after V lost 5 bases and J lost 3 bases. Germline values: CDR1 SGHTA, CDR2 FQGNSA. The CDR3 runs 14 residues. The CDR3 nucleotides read TGTGCCAGCAGCGCGGGACAGGAGTACTACGAGCAGTACTTC. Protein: CASSAGQEYYEQYF.

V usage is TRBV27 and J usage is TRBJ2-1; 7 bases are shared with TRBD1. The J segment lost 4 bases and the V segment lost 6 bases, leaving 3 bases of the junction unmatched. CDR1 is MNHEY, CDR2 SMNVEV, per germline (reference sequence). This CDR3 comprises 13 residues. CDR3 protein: CASSPGQYNEQFF. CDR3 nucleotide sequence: TGTGCCAGCAGCCCGGGACAGTACAATGAGCAGTTCTTC.

This chain's CDR3 is CASSGIAGGRDGYTF. CDR3 coding DNA: TGTGCCAGCTCAGGGATTGCAGGGGGCAGAGATGGCTACACCTTC. The chain links TRBV18 to TRBJ1-2, with 8 bases identical to TRBD1. The ends lost 5 bases at V and 6 bases at J; junction bases unmatched: 11. Germline CDR1 reads KGHSH; CDR2 reads LQKENI. CDR3 size: 15 residues.

The CDR3 bases are TGTGCCAGCTCACCACCTTCTGATGAAAAACTGTTTTTT. This translates into CASSPPSDEKLFF. The chain has TRBV18 and TRBJ1-4; D gene unclear. Trimming cost V 0 bases and J 6 bases, with 5 bases left between them. The CDR3 covers 13 residues. Germline-derived CDR1 and CDR2 are KGHSH and LQKENI. The variable domain in full, completed from reference TRBV18 and TRBJ1-4, reads NAGVMQNPRHLVRRRGQEARLRCSPMKGHSHVYWYRQLPEEGLKFMVYLQKENIIDESGMPKERFSAEFPKEGPSILRIQQVVRGDSAAYFCASSPPSDEKLFFGSGTQLSVL.

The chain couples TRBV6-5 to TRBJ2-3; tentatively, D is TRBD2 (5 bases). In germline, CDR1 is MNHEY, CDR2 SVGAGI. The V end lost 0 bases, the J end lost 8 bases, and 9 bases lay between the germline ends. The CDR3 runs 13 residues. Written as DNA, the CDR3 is TGTGCCAGCAGTTACTCGAGGGTGGGTACGCAGTATTTT. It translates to CASSYSRVGTQYF.

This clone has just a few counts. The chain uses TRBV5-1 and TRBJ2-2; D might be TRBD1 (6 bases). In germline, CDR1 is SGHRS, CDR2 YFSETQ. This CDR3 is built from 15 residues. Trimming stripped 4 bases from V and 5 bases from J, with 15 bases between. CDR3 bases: TGCGCCAGCAGCCGCGACAGAGGGGGAACCGGGGAGCTGTTTTTT. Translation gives CASSRDRGGTGELFF.

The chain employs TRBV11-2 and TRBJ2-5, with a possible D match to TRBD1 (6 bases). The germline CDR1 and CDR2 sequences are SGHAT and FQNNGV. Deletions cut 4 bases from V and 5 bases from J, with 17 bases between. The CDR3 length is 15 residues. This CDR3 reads CASSWTAQIAETQYF. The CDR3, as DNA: TGTGCCAGCAGCTGGACAGCCCAAATCGCTGAGACCCAGTACTTC.

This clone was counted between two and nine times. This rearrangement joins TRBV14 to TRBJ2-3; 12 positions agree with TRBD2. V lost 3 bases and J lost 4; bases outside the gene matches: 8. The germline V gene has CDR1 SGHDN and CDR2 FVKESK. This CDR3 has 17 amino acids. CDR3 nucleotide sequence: TGTGCCAGCAGCCACGGTCGACTAGCGGGAGATCCAGATACGCAGTATTTT. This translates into CASSHGRLAGDPDTQYF.

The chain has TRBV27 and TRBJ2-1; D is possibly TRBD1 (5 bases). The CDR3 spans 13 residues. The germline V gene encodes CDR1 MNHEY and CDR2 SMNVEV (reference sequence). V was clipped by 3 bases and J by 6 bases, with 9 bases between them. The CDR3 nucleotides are TGTGCCAGCAGTTTTCCTGGGGCCAATGAGCAGTTCTTC. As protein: CASSFPGANEQFF.